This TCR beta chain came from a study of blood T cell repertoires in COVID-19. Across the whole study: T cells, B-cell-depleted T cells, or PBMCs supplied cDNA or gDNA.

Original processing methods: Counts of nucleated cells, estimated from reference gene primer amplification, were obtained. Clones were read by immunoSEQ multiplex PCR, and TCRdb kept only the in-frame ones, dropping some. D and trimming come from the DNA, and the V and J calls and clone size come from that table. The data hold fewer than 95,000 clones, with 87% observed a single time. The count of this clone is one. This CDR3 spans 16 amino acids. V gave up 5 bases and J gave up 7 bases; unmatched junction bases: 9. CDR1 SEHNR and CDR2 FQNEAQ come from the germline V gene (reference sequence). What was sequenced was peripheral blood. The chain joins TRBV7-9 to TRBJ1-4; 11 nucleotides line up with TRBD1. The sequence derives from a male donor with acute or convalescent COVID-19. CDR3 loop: CASSPGTGGMSEKLFF. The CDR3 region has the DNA TGTGCCAGCAGCCCAGGGACAGGGGGTATGTCTGAAAAACTGTTTTTT.